Presented here are 24 T cell receptor beta chains from one specimen sequenced in a study of identical twins. Each CDR3 protein is one row after TCRdb ran MiXCR on the 5' RACE reads. Here the sample spans a few hundred thousand distinct CDR3 sequences, 8.5% to 10% being singletons. Specimen: naive T cells sorted from blood. The origin of the receptors is a woman between 50 and 59 years old in good health.

The rearrangement joins TRBV6-6 to TRBJ1-5; 10 bases are shared with TRBD1. V trimming: 5 bases; J trimming: 2 bases; junction bases outside the gene matches: 6. Germline CDR1 and CDR2: MNHNY and SVGAGI (reference sequence). This CDR3 is 16 amino acids long. The CDR3 is CASSQSGTGGNQPQHF. In DNA, the CDR3 is TGTGCCAGCAGTCAGTCCGGGACAGGGGGCAATCAGCCCCAGCATTTT.

This clonotype has at least ten counts. The genes are TRBV5-1 and TRBJ2-7, with 9 bases matching TRBD1. CDR1 is SGHRS, CDR2 YFSETQ, per germline. The CDR3 has 18 amino acids. V lost 1 base, J lost 1 base, and 12 bases stayed unmatched. CDR3 sequence reads: CASSLWGSGTGFSYEQYF. The CDR3 DNA reads TGCGCCAGCAGCTTGTGGGGATCCGGGACAGGGTTTTCCTACGAGCAGTACTTC.

This clonotype was recorded at least ten times. The chain couples TRBV5-1 to TRBJ1-1; 9 bases are a match to TRBD1. This CDR3 region has 16 residues. Germline V lookup: CDR1 SGHRS, CDR2 YFSETQ. The J segment lost 5 bases and the V segment lost 0 bases, leaving 8 bases of the junction unmatched. The CDR3 sequence is CASSLAGTGLSTEAFF. The CDR3 nucleotides read TGCGCCAGCAGCTTGGCCGGGACAGGGTTATCGACTGAAGCTTTCTTT.

The V and J genes are TRBV5-5 and TRBJ2-3, with a weak D call TRBD1 (6 bases). V shed 4 bases and J shed 4 bases, with 10 bases lying between them. Germline V lookup: CDR1 SGHKS, CDR2 YYEKEE (reference sequence). The CDR3 is 13 amino acids. The CDR3, as DNA: TGTGCCAGCAGCGGACAGAGAGCAGATACGCAGTATTTT. This gives the protein CASSGQRADTQYF.

The chain joins TRBV12-3 or TRBV12-4 to TRBJ1-2, with a weak D call TRBD1 (5 bases). The CDR3 extends over 13 amino acids. With 5 bases removed from V and 4 bases from J, the gap between germline ends came to 11 bases. For the CDR3, the DNA is TGTGCCAGCAGTACGGGGGGTGGCTATGGCTACACCTTC. Translation: CASSTGGGYGYTF.

This clonotype was seen repeatedly, ten times or more. The rearrangement joins TRBV7-2 to TRBJ1-1; TRBD1 aligns across 7 bases. The ends lost 3 bases at V and 7 bases at J; junction bases unmatched: 8. This CDR3 comprises 14 residues. CDR1 is SGHTA and CDR2 is FQGNSA in the germline V gene. This chain's CDR3 is CASSLPRDRSEAFF. The CDR3, as DNA: TGTGCCAGCAGCTTGCCCCGGGACAGAAGTGAAGCTTTCTTT.

The rearrangement joins TRBV2 to TRBJ2-5, with a weak D call TRBD2 (6 bases). V lost 7 bases to trimming and J lost 4 bases, with 10 bases between them. The CDR3 length is 12 residues. CDR1 is SNHLY, CDR2 FYNNEI, per germline. CDR3 nucleotide sequence: TGTGCCAGCATTAGAGCGGGAGAGACCCAGTACTTC. It translates to CASIRAGETQYF.

This clonotype has at least ten counts. The chain combines TRBV25-1 with TRBJ1-1; D gene ambiguous. CDR1 is MGHDK, CDR2 SYGVNS, per germline. This CDR3 spans 14 amino acids. Trimming pared 3 bases from V and 1 base from J, leaving 9 bases between. In DNA, the CDR3 is TGTGCCAGCAGTGACCACGCCAGGAACACTGAAGCTTTCTTT. Its translation: CASSDHARNTEAFF.

The chain carries TRBV12-3 or TRBV12-4 and TRBJ2-7; D tentatively fits TRBD1 or TRBD2 (5 bases each). The CDR3 contains 13 residues. Deletions cut 5 bases from V and 3 bases from J, with 11 bases between. The CDR3 nucleotides read TGTGCCAGCAGTAAGGGGACGAGCTACGAGCAGTACTTC. This encodes CASSKGTSYEQYF.

This clonotype was seen once. The chain couples TRBV6-5 to TRBJ2-1; tentative D call: TRBD2 (5 bases). The germline gives CDR1 MNHEY, CDR2 SVGAGI. The CDR3 runs 17 residues. V was trimmed by 0 bases and J by 5 bases, leaving 17 bases between them. The CDR3 DNA reads as TGTGCCAGCAGTTACTCCGGTGGCCGAGGGATCCACAATGAGCAGTTCTTC. Translation: CASSYSGGRGIHNEQFF.

The chain employs TRBV19 and TRBJ2-1; 10 bases are a match to TRBD2. This CDR3 has 14 amino acids. Unmatched junction bases numbered 4, after V lost 4 bases and J lost 7 bases. Germline V gene data show CDR1 as LNHDA and CDR2 as SQIVND (reference sequence). The CDR3 loop is CASSTGTSVNEQFF. For the CDR3, the DNA is TGTGCCAGTAGTACTGGGACTAGCGTAAATGAGCAGTTCTTC.

Only a few counts were recorded for this clonotype. The V call is TRBV20-1, the J call TRBJ2-1; 8 bases line up with TRBD2. The CDR3 sequence is 13 residues long. Germline CDR1 is DFQATT and CDR2 is SNEGSKA (reference sequence). With V trimmed by 8 bases and J by 7 bases, 10 bases remained unmatched. CDR3 coding DNA: TGCAGTCTACCCAAGCGGGAGACTAATGAGCAGTTCTTC. Translating gives CSLPKRETNEQFF.

The CDR3 nucleotides are TGTGCCAGCAGTTTTAGTAGTCAGCCCCAGCATTTT. Translation gives CASSFSSQPQHF. The rearrangement uses TRBV2 and TRBJ1-5, with D unclear. Germline CDR1 and CDR2: SNHLY and FYNNEI. The ends were cut back, 5 bases at V and 6 bases at J, with 8 bases in the middle. This CDR3 comprises 12 residues.

This clonotype was detected many times. The gene calls are TRBV5-1 and TRBJ2-1; 12 bases fit TRBD2. Per germline, CDR1 SGHRS and CDR2 YFSETQ. The CDR3 consists of 15 residues. V gave up 4 bases and J gave up 5 bases; unmatched junction bases: 4. This CDR3 is CASSPRTSGDNEQFF. CDR3 DNA: TGCGCCAGCAGCCCACGGACTAGCGGGGACAATGAGCAGTTCTTC.

This clonotype was observed a few times. CDR3 coding DNA: TGTGCCAGCAGTTTGGGTGTAGCGGGAACGAGTTACAATGAGCAGTTCTTC. It specifies CASSLGVAGTSYNEQFF. V usage is TRBV12-3 or TRBV12-4 and J usage is TRBJ2-1, with 8 positions matching TRBD2. CDR3 length equals 17 residues. J was trimmed by 4 bases and V by 3 bases; bases with no gene match: 11.

In this sample, this clonotype turned up a few times. CDR3 residues: CASSPTKEPQHF. The CDR3, as DNA: TGCGCCAGCAGCCCGACAAAGGAGCCCCAGCATTTT. This rearrangement joins TRBV4-1 to TRBJ1-5; D gene ambiguous. The CDR3 has 12 amino acids. The V end lost 4 bases, the J end lost 8 bases, and 9 bases lay between the germline ends. Germline V gives CDR1 MGHRA, CDR2 YSYEKL.

The sample holds a few counts of this clonotype. V gene TRBV7-9 combines with J gene TRBJ2-3, with 11 bases identical to TRBD1. V shed 8 bases, J shed 3 bases, and the junction held 13 bases outside the gene matches. Germline V gene data show CDR1 as SEHNR and CDR2 as FQNEAQ (reference sequence). CDR3 length: 17 residues. Here the CDR3 reads CASAQSGGQGATDTQYF. In nucleotides, the CDR3 is TGTGCCAGCGCACAGTCAGGAGGACAGGGGGCAACAGATACGCAGTATTTT.

The rearrangement uses TRBV4-2 and TRBJ2-3; D possibly matches TRBD1 or TRBD2 (5 bases each). The CDR3 covers 15 residues. Germline V gene sequence: CDR1 LGHNA, CDR2 YNFKEQ. V shed 4 bases and J shed 5 bases, with 16 bases lying between them. This chain's CDR3 is CASSLLWDAGDTQYF. The DNA for the CDR3 is TGTGCCAGCAGCCTATTATGGGACGCCGGAGATACGCAGTATTTT.

The chain carries TRBV19 and TRBJ1-5; D gene uncertain. V shed 6 bases and J shed 0 bases, with 18 bases lying between them. Germline V gives CDR1 LNHDA, CDR2 SQIVND (reference sequence). This CDR3 contains 17 residues. This CDR3 reads CASSDNRAVYSNQPQHF. The CDR3 DNA follows: TGTGCCAGTAGCGACAACCGGGCCGTATATAGCAATCAGCCCCAGCATTTT.

This clonotype has at least ten counts. J is TRBJ2-7 and V is TRBV18; D might be TRBD1 or TRBD2, each matching 5 bases. CDR1 is KGHSH, CDR2 LQKENI, per germline. V lost 3 bases to trimming and J lost 3 bases, with 9 bases between them. The CDR3 spans 13 residues. DNA for the CDR3: TGTGCCAGCTCACCGGGACCACTCTACGAGCAGTACGTC. Translation gives CASSPGPLYEQYV.

This clonotype was counted between two and nine times. The chain carries TRBV29-1 and TRBJ1-2; perhaps TRBD1 as D (5 bases). This CDR3 spans 13 amino acids. The V end lost 5 bases, the J end lost 4 bases, and 14 bases lay between the germline ends. Germline V lookup: CDR1 SQVTM, CDR2 ANQGSEA. This CDR3 is CSVRGREGYGYTF. In nucleotides, the CDR3 is TGCAGCGTTCGGGGCAGGGAAGGCTATGGCTACACCTTC.

The CDR3: CASSPKGQGQGWPQHF. In DNA form, the CDR3 reads TGTGCCAGCTCACCAAAAGGGCAGGGCCAGGGTTGGCCCCAGCATTTT. The rearrangement joins TRBV18 to TRBJ1-5, with a weak D call TRBD1 (5 bases). The germline V and J ends were trimmed by 2 bases and 9 bases, with 20 bases remaining between them. Looked up from germline, CDR1 is KGHSH and CDR2 is LQKENI. The CDR3 covers 16 residues. The full variable domain, rest sourced from reference TRBV18 and TRBJ1-5, is NAGVMQNPRHLVRRRGQEARLRCSPMKGHSHVYWYRQLPEEGLKFMVYLQKENIIDESGMPKERFSAEFPKEGPSILRIQQVVRGDSAAYFCASSPKGQGQGWPQHFGDGTRLSIL.

This clonotype has at least ten counts. The rearrangement links TRBV7-9 to TRBJ2-1, with D possibly being TRBD1 (8 bases). Germline V gene sequence: CDR1 SEHNR, CDR2 FQNEAQ (reference sequence). CDR3 size: 14 residues. V was trimmed by 1 base and J by 6 bases, leaving 10 bases between them. The CDR3 loop is CASSLDRGGNEQFF. CDR3 coding DNA: TGTGCCAGCAGCTTAGACAGGGGGGGCAATGAGCAGTTCTTC.

The rearrangement links TRBV20-1 to TRBJ2-1; 8 nucleotides line up with TRBD1. Germline assignment: CDR1 DFQATT and CDR2 SNEGSKA (reference sequence). J lost 2 bases, V lost 6 bases, and 6 bases had no gene match. This CDR3 is built from 14 residues. CDR3 protein: CSAPGQVTYNEQFF. In nucleotides, the CDR3 is TGCAGTGCCCCGGGACAGGTGACCTACAATGAGCAGTTCTTC.